This is a list of T cell receptor beta chains from one sample in a study of CD8+ T cells in alopecia areata. The table came from immunoSEQ multiplex PCR; TCRdb's copy has only in-frame clones and leaves some out. The data show some 130,000 clones, approximately 49% seen once. This material consisted of CD8+ T cells sorted from blood, taken at week 0. Receptors originate from a human donor with alopecia areata. CDR3s leave out the opening cysteine and the closing phenylalanine or tryptophan. Each record gives: V gene, J gene, CDR3 protein.

TRBV7-9	TRBJ2-1	ASSLSYNEQF
TRBV10-3	TRBJ1-2	AISEWTGISENGYT
TRBV2	TRBJ2-3	ASSVRSGALTDTQY
TRBV5-6	TRBJ2-7	ASSLLAESSYEQY
TRBV30	TRBJ2-7	AWSNPGIGDEQY
TRBV6-1	TRBJ2-5	ASRGNGDTETQY
TRBV6-5	TRBJ2-5	ASTYPTGSETQY
TRBV29-1	TRBJ2-3	SGGQGSTDTQY
TRBV29-1	TRBJ1-1	SVFVGAGAF
TRBV29-1	TRBJ1-1	SVEDPGGDVIEAF
TRBV5-6	TRBJ2-7	ASSMGTGAYEQY
TRBV9	TRBJ2-5	ASSVEEETQY
TRBV7-9	TRBJ1-6	ASSLLGTQSSYNSPLH
TRBV6-1	TRBJ2-6	ASSEQSSGANVLT
TRBV9	TRBJ1-6	ASSVGGQPSYNSPLH
TRBV2	TRBJ2-7	ASTTGENYEQY
TRBV29-1	TRBJ1-1	SVVGLGQMNTEAF
TRBV29-1	TRBJ2-7	SVGQGIDEQY
TRBV6-5	TRBJ2-1	ASSYLKSSYNEQF
TRBV4-2	TRBJ1-2	ASSHLRDRGPGDYGYT
TRBV30	TRBJ2-5	AWSVGETQY
TRBV29-1	TRBJ1-3	SVALSGNTIY
TRBV30	TRBJ2-1	AEKVGSAYNEQF
TRBV9	TRBJ2-1	ASSPHRVGLAGRPGQF
TRBV29-1	TRBJ2-1	SVDLGTSGGEYF
TRBV27	TRBJ1-2	ASSLTGRDYGYT
TRBV30	TRBJ1-6	AWRGQGTSPLH
TRBV30	TRBJ2-2	AWSRPNTGELF
TRBV13	TRBJ2-3	ASSLEGSGGDTQY
TRBV7-6	TRBJ2-7	ASSPPGQEYEQY
TRBV19	TRBJ2-2	AGPRGKGAGELF
TRBV6-5	TRBJ2-5	ASSYSGTSGQETQY
TRBV30	TRBJ2-7	AWSTGTGVYEQY
TRBV12-5	TRBJ2-2	ASGLVLGQVPTGELF
TRBV29-1	TRBJ1-5	SASGVGTDSNQPQH
TRBV5-6	TRBJ2-1	ASSLVRDRANEQF
TRBV29-1	TRBJ2-5	SVEDPGQAKTQY
TRBV19	TRBJ2-7	ASSITGLYEQY
TRBV10-1	TRBJ1-2	ASSDSDYGYT
TRBV5-1	TRBJ1-1	ASSEGGETAEAF
TRBV6-1	TRBJ2-1	ASSGGQGVDEQF
TRBV5-6	TRBJ2-7	ASSLGQSHYEQY